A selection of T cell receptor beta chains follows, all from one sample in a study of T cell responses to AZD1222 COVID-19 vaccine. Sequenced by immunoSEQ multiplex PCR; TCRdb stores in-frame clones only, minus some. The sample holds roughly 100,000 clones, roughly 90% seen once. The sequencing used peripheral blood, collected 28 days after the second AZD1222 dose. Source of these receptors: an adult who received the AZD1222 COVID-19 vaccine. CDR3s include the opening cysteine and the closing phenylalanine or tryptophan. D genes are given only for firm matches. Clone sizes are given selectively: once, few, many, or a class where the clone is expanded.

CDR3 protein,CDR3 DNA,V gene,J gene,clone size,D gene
CASSFGYEQYF,TGTGCCAGCAGTTTCGGGTACGAGCAGTACTTC,TRBV12-3/TRBV12-4,TRBJ2-7,-,-
CASSLADRGSDTQYF,TGCGCCAGCAGCTTGGCCGACAGGGGTTCAGATACGCAGTATTTT,TRBV5-1,TRBJ2-3,-,TRBD1
CASSNGVAGTYEQYF,TGTGCCAGCAGTAACGGGGTAGCGGGAACGTACGAGCAGTACTTC,TRBV6-2/TRBV6-3,TRBJ2-7,-,TRBD2
CASSQEMTSGSETEQFF,TGTGCCAGCAGCCAAGAGATGACTAGCGGGAGTGAAACTGAGCAGTTCTTC,TRBV4-2,TRBJ2-1,-,TRBD2
CASSLSPGSTNEKLFF,TGTGCCAGCAGTTTATCGCCGGGCAGTACTAATGAAAAACTGTTTTTT,TRBV27,TRBJ1-4,-,-
CASSLSVSEEQYF,TGTGCCAGCAGTTTAAGTGTATCGGAGGAGCAGTACTTC,TRBV12-3/TRBV12-4,TRBJ2-7,once,-
CASGMLGQNYGYTF,TGTGCCAGCGGAATGCTCGGACAGAACTATGGCTACACCTTC,TRBV28,TRBJ1-2,-,-
CASSLEGANGYTF,TGTGCCAGCAGTTTAGAGGGGGCGAATGGCTACACCTTC,TRBV28,TRBJ1-2,-,TRBD1
CASSLAHGSEQYF,TGTGCCAGCAGCTTGGCTCACGGGAGCGAGCAGTACTTC,TRBV7-9,TRBJ2-7,-,-
CSASQAESSYEQYF,TGCAGTGCTAGTCAAGCGGAGAGCTCCTACGAGCAGTACTTC,TRBV20-1,TRBJ2-7,-,-
CASRRDRENTEAFF,TGTGCCAGTAGGAGGGACAGGGAGAACACTGAAGCTTTCTTT,TRBV19,TRBJ1-1,few,TRBD1
CASSPTISSYEQYF,TGTGCCAGCAGCCCGACAATAAGCTCCTACGAGCAGTACTTC,TRBV14,TRBJ2-7,once,-
CASSQGGRGGRGLYNEQFF,TGTGCCAGCAGCCAAGGAGGCAGGGGCGGACGGGGGCTCTACAATGAGCAGTTCTTC,TRBV3-1/TRBV3-2,TRBJ2-1,-,-
CASSAGGGQGQNTEAFF,TGTGCCAGCAGCGCAGGGGGAGGACAGGGCCAGAACACTGAAGCTTTCTTT,TRBV9,TRBJ1-1,-,TRBD1
CASSPGLFYNEQFF,TGTGCCAGCAGCCCGGGACTATTTTACAATGAGCAGTTCTTC,TRBV4-2,TRBJ2-1,few,TRBD2
CASSQIAGGNEQFF,TGTGCCAGCAGCCAAATAGCGGGAGGGAATGAGCAGTTCTTC,TRBV11-2,TRBJ2-1,-,TRBD2
CASSLQGTGGYGYTF,TGTGCCAGCAGCTTACAGGGGACAGGGGGCTATGGCTACACCTTC,TRBV7-8,TRBJ1-2,-,TRBD1
CASSEGQAGQPQHF,TGTGCCAGCAGTGAAGGCCAGGCGGGGCAGCCCCAGCATTTT,TRBV2,TRBJ1-5,-,-
CASTPSHASSSYEQYF,TGTGCCAGCACTCCTAGCCACGCCTCGTCATCCTACGAGCAGTACTTC,TRBV28,TRBJ2-7,-,-
CASSQSREQGYYEKLFF,TGTGCCAGCAGCCAATCCCGGGAGCAGGGTTACTATGAAAAACTGTTTTTT,TRBV14,TRBJ1-4,-,-
CASTIRRRVFNQPQHF,TGCGCCAGCACCATAAGACGCCGGGTCTTCAATCAGCCCCAGCATTTT,TRBV5-1,TRBJ1-5,-,-
CATSDGQLGGYTF,TGTGCCACATCGGACGGGCAACTGGGGGGCTACACCTTC,TRBV9,TRBJ1-2,-,-
CASSSGGWGPLSYEQYF,TGTGCCAGCAGCTCGGGTGGGTGGGGCCCTCTTTCCTACGAGCAGTACTTC,TRBV7-6,TRBJ2-7,-,-
CATQGITNEKLFF,TGTGCCACCCAGGGGATAACTAATGAAAAACTGTTTTTT,TRBV10-3,TRBJ1-4,once,-
CSVKRGTYEQYF,TGCAGCGTTAAGAGAGGAACCTACGAGCAGTACTTC,TRBV29-1,TRBJ2-7,-,-
CASSLESGGVHTF,TGCGCCAGCAGCTTGGAGTCAGGGGGGGTCCACACCTTC,TRBV5-1,TRBJ1-2,-,TRBD1
CASSTRGPNTEAFF,TGTGCCAGTAGCACCAGGGGGCCGAACACTGAAGCTTTCTTT,TRBV19,TRBJ1-1,-,TRBD1
CASSPLANEQYF,TGTGCCAGCAGCCCGCTAGCGAACGAGCAGTACTTC,TRBV11-2,TRBJ2-7,once,-
CASSLGYEQYF,TGTGCCAGCAGCTTGGGCTACGAGCAGTACTTC,TRBV5-4,TRBJ2-7,-,-
CSVTLTDTQYF,TGCAGCGTTACCCTCACAGATACGCAGTATTTT,TRBV29-1,TRBJ2-3,-,-
CASSPSRQGRANEKLFF,TGTGCCAGCAGCCCGTCCCGACAGGGTCGGGCTAATGAAAAACTGTTTTTT,TRBV13,TRBJ1-4,-,TRBD1
CATSGGGLRHGYTF,TGTGCCACCAGTGGCGGGGGTTTACGGCATGGCTACACCTTC,TRBV24-1,TRBJ1-2,-,-
CASSEVWWEQYF,TGTGCCAGCAGTGAAGTGTGGTGGGAGCAGTACTTC,TRBV6-1,TRBJ2-7,-,-
CASSWGIGKYNEQFF,TGTGCCAGCTCCTGGGGTATAGGGAAATACAATGAGCAGTTCTTC,TRBV28,TRBJ2-1,-,-
CASMPGNFDNQPQHF,TGTGCCAGTATGCCAGGGAATTTTGACAATCAGCCCCAGCATTTT,TRBV19,TRBJ1-5,-,-
CASIRGGQRNTEAFF,TGTGCCAGCATCCGGGGAGGACAAAGGAACACTGAAGCTTTCTTT,TRBV5-6,TRBJ1-1,-,-
CASSLTGSTEAFF,TGTGCCAGCAGTTTGACAGGGAGCACTGAAGCTTTCTTT,TRBV12-3/TRBV12-4,TRBJ1-1,-,TRBD1
CASSWTVPNNYGYTF,TGCGCCAGCAGCTGGACAGTCCCCAATAACTATGGCTACACCTTC,TRBV5-1,TRBJ1-2,-,-
CASRVGGNHNEQFF,TGTGCCAGTAGAGTGGGGGGAAACCACAATGAGCAGTTCTTC,TRBV19,TRBJ2-1,-,-
CASSPPRLDFTTNTEAFF,TGTGCCAGCAGCCCCCCTCGATTGGACTTCACGACTAACACTGAAGCTTTCTTT,TRBV7-9,TRBJ1-1,-,-
CASRAGLATNEKLFF,TGTGCCAGCAGGGCAGGGCTCGCAACTAATGAAAAACTGTTTTTT,TRBV6-5,TRBJ1-4,once,-
CASSPRTSGNNEQFF,TGTGCCAGCAGCCCACGGACTAGCGGTAACAATGAGCAGTTCTTC,TRBV11-2,TRBJ2-1,-,TRBD2
CSVAQVSSYEQYF,TGCAGCGTTGCTCAGGTTAGCTCCTACGAGCAGTACTTC,TRBV29-1,TRBJ2-7,-,-
CASSFPGPNTGELFF,TGCGCCAGCAGCTTCCCGGGACCGAACACCGGGGAGCTGTTTTTT,TRBV5-1,TRBJ2-2,-,-
CASSLTGLGGYTF,TGTGCCAGCAGTTTGACGGGCCTTGGGGGCTACACCTTC,TRBV6-1,TRBJ1-2,-,-
CSATAGQPQHF,TGCAGTGCTACGGCGGGTCAGCCCCAGCATTTT,TRBV20-1,TRBJ1-5,-,-
CASSPGTGRYTF,TGTGCCAGCAGCCCCGGGACCGGACGCTACACCTTC,TRBV27,TRBJ1-2,once,-
CASSPSRAYGANVLTF,TGTGCCAGCTCACCCTCACGGGCGTACGGGGCCAACGTCCTGACTTTC,TRBV18,TRBJ2-6,-,-
CAWSQGRGDQPQHF,TGTGCCTGGAGTCAAGGGAGAGGGGATCAGCCCCAGCATTTT,TRBV30,TRBJ1-5,-,-
CATSTGLAGPSTDTQYF,TGTGCCACCAGCACCGGACTAGCGGGCCCTAGCACAGATACGCAGTATTTT,TRBV15,TRBJ2-3,-,TRBD2
CASSVFSRTYGYTF,TGTGCCAGCAGTGTCTTCTCGCGGACCTATGGCTACACCTTC,TRBV2,TRBJ1-2,-,-
CASSLALRQTYNEQFF,TGTGCCAGCAGCTTGGCCTTGCGACAGACCTACAATGAGCAGTTCTTC,TRBV5-6,TRBJ2-1,-,-
CASSLGQGVTEAFF,TGTGCCAGCAGCTTGGGACAGGGGGTCACTGAAGCTTTCTTT,TRBV5-6,TRBJ1-1,-,TRBD1
CASSSAGGRETQYF,TGTGCCAGTAGTTCTGCAGGCGGGAGAGAGACCCAGTACTTC,TRBV19,TRBJ2-5,-,TRBD2
CASRWAGGAYNEQFF,TGCGCCAGCAGGTGGGCGGGAGGTGCCTACAATGAGCAGTTCTTC,TRBV5-1,TRBJ2-1,-,TRBD2
CASSFRGYITDTQYF,TGCGCCAGCAGCTTCCGGGGATATATCACAGATACGCAGTATTTT,TRBV5-1,TRBJ2-3,-,-
CASSTDYGYTF,TGTGCCAGCAGCACAGACTATGGCTACACCTTC,TRBV5-6,TRBJ1-2,-,-
CASSSPSLQTHEQYF,TGTGCCAGCAGTTCCCCCTCGCTCCAGACTCACGAGCAGTACTTC,TRBV27,TRBJ2-7,-,-